This T cell receptor (beta chain) was sequenced during a study of OX40 agonist ivuxolimab in advanced cancers. Study background: Head and neck, renal cell, melanoma or hepatocellular carcinoma were the cancers that dose-escalation patients had. Overall study results and limits: Certain nonresponders likewise exhibited a low normalized T-cell clonal expansion. The mean number of expanded clones was higher in CD8+ T cells than in CD4+. Near-lowest levels of clonal expansion characterized partial responders at 0.1-3.0 mg/kg.

Repertoires were generated with immunoSEQ multiplex PCR, while TCRdb's copy carries only in-frame clones and drops some. The sample contains just under 80,000 clones, over 75% of which appear only once. Concerning this clone: Its antigen is as yet unknown.

Trimming left V 0 bases short and J 7 bases short, with 16 bases between. This CDR3 region has 15 residues. In germline, CDR1 is SGDLS, CDR2 YYNGEE. The source material was CD4+ or CD8+ T cells sorted from blood, sampled in a trial of the OX40 agonist ivuxolimab. The rearrangement uses TRBV9 and TRBJ1-2; D is undetermined. The receptor comes from an adult with an advanced solid tumor such as melanoma, head and neck, liver or kidney cancer. CDR3 sequence: CASSVAEGSLAGYTF. The CDR3 coding sequence is TGTGCCAGCAGCGTAGCTGAGGGAAGTCTGGCTGGCTACACCTTC.